The 3 T cell receptor beta chains in this list originate from one sample, sequenced in a study of CXCR3-negative and CXCR3-positive naive CD8 T cells. It was by 5' RACE with UMI labels that the TRB cDNA libraries were prepared. TCRdb re-called the 5' RACE reads; one entry per CDR3 protein, DNA not given. The sample table includes about 63,000 distinct CDR3 sequences. No antigen is known for these receptors. Study-wide results and limits: CXCR3-positive naive cells carried more hydrophobic TRB CDR3s than CXCR3-negative ones.

Specimen: naive CXCR3+ CD8+ T cells from blood. Subset defined: CD45RO-CCR7+CD27+CD95- naive CD8+ T cells expressing CXCR3 (TNR3+). The receptor source for this set is a human donor in good health. Some clones in this sample may be carry-over from other donors' samples.

The J gene is TRBJ2-4, the V gene TRBV29-1. Germline V lookup: CDR1 SQVTM, CDR2 ANQGSEA. This CDR3 has 14 amino acids. The CDR3 loop reads CSVEDGTFKNIQYF.

The chain recombines TRBV27 with TRBJ1-1; the TCRdb call, TRBD1, lacks DNA for checking. The CDR3 contains 15 residues. Germline V lookup: CDR1 MNHEY, CDR2 SMNVEV (reference sequence). CDR3 loop: CASSRTGTLDTEAFF.

The V gene is TRBV10-3, the J gene TRBJ2-3; TCRdb's D call, TRBD1, is unchecked because there is no DNA. Per germline, CDR1 ENHRY and CDR2 SYGVKD. The CDR3 runs 15 residues. The CDR3 is CAINSGTGVLDTQYF.